A selection of T cell receptor beta chains follows, all from one sample in a study of response to subunit inactivated influenza vaccine. TCRdb reprocessed the RT-PCR reads with MiXCR, giving one entry per CDR3 protein. The sample includes some 160,000 distinct CDR3 sequences, roughly 10% of them seen just once. The sample here was non-naive T cells sorted from PBMCs, taken about 40 days after vaccination. The receptors come from a man aged 50 to 60 who received an inactivated influenza vaccine. CDR3s include the opening cysteine and the closing phenylalanine or tryptophan. A D gene is named only where the DNA matches it firmly. Clone sizes are given selectively: once, few, many, or a class where the clone is expanded.

D | size | J | V | CDR3 | DNA
TRBD1 | few | TRBJ1-6 | TRBV6-1 | CASSPGTGDYNSPLHF | TGTGCCAGCAGCCCCGGGACAGGAGACTATAATTCACCCCTCCACTTT
TRBD2 | - | TRBJ2-1 | TRBV6-5 | CASSYTSGSNSYNEQFF | TGTGCCAGCAGTTATACTAGCGGGAGTAATAGCTACAATGAGCAGTTCTTC
- | many | TRBJ2-3 | TRBV7-2 | CASSTGISPDTQYF | TGTGCCAGCAGCACAGGGATCTCCCCAGATACGCAGTATTTT
TRBD2 | - | TRBJ2-5 | TRBV6-2/TRBV6-3 | CASSRLAGAQETQYF | TGTGCCAGCAGCCGACTAGCGGGGGCACAAGAGACCCAGTACTTC
- | - | TRBJ1-2 | TRBV28 | CASRWRGGYTF | TGTGCCAGCAGGTGGAGGGGCGGCTACACCTTC
- | many | TRBJ2-6 | TRBV7-9 | CASSLFGAGANVLTF | TGTGCCAGCAGCTTATTCGGTGCTGGGGCCAACGTCCTGACTTTC
TRBD1 | - | TRBJ1-4 | TRBV4-3 | CASSPGTGILYEKLFF | TGCGCCAGCAGCCCCGGGACAGGGATCTTGTATGAAAAACTGTTTTTT
TRBD1 | - | TRBJ2-5 | TRBV28 | CASSVGTGGETQYF | TGTGCCAGCAGTGTGGGGACAGGGGGAGAGACCCAGTACTTC
- | - | TRBJ1-2 | TRBV7-2 | CASSPRAEKGGYTF | TGTGCCAGCAGCCCCAGGGCGGAGAAAGGGGGCTACACCTTC
- | - | TRBJ2-5 | TRBV24-1 | CATSDLGQMPETQYF | TGTGCCACCAGTGACCTCGGACAGATGCCAGAGACCCAGTACTTC
TRBD2 | few | TRBJ2-5 | TRBV5-6 | CASSLASGMRETQYF | TGTGCCAGCAGCTTGGCTAGCGGGATGCGGGAGACCCAGTACTTC
- | many | TRBJ2-5 | TRBV25-1 | CASSEEGGLQETQYF | TGTGCCAGCAGTGAAGAGGGTGGCCTCCAAGAGACCCAGTACTTC
- | - | TRBJ2-1 | TRBV12-3/TRBV12-4 | CASSFGVVGSNEQFF | TGTGCCAGCAGTTTTGGGGTCGTAGGTAGTAATGAGCAGTTCTTC
- | - | TRBJ2-7 | TRBV4-3 | CASSQVDSNFYEQYF | TGCGCCAGCAGCCAAGTGGACAGCAACTTCTACGAGCAGTACTTC
TRBD1 | - | TRBJ1-2 | TRBV7-2 | CASSAGGADYGYTF | TGTGCCAGCAGCGCAGGGGGCGCGGACTATGGCTACACCTTC
TRBD2 | - | TRBJ2-5 | TRBV10-3 | CATRPPRGREGLGQETQYF | TGTGCCACCAGACCTCCGCGGGGGCGGGAGGGCCTAGGGCAAGAGACCCAGTACTTC
- | few | TRBJ2-5 | TRBV7-9 | CASSFQGETQYF | TGTGCCAGCAGCTTCCAGGGGGAGACCCAGTACTTC
- | few | TRBJ2-2 | TRBV12-3/TRBV12-4 | CASSSDRRGAGELFF | TGTGCCAGCAGTTCGGACAGGAGGGGGGCCGGGGAGCTGTTTTTT
TRBD1 | - | TRBJ2-3 | TRBV12-3/TRBV12-4 | CASSFGTGRDTQYF | TGTGCCAGCAGTTTCGGGACAGGGAGAGATACGCAGTATTTT
- | many | TRBJ2-6 | TRBV6-2/TRBV6-3 | CASTHWLPSSGANVLTF | TGTGCCAGCACCCACTGGCTACCCAGCTCTGGGGCCAACGTCCTGACTTTC
- | few | TRBJ2-7 | TRBV11-2 | CASSFRGSSYEQYF | TGTGCCAGCAGCTTTAGGGGCAGCTCCTACGAGCAGTACTTC
- | - | TRBJ2-5 | TRBV7-9 | CAGSAGFKETQYF | TGTGCCGGCTCGGCGGGGTTTAAGGAGACCCAGTACTTC
- | few | TRBJ2-3 | TRBV2 | CASSDRLRTDTQYF | TGTGCCAGCAGTGACCGGTTGCGCACAGATACGCAGTATTTT
TRBD1 | many | TRBJ2-5 | TRBV24-1 | CATSDSWGQGVGGQETQYF | TGTGCCACCAGTGATTCTTGGGGACAGGGTGTTGGAGGCCAAGAGACCCAGTACTTC
TRBD1 | few | TRBJ1-4 | TRBV6-1 | CASSVQGGQVEKLFF | TGTGCCAGCAGTGTCCAGGGGGGACAGGTTGAAAAACTGTTTTTT
- | - | TRBJ1-2 | TRBV18 | CASSPPVRSNYGYTF | TGTGCCAGCTCACCGCCGGTCCGGAGTAACTATGGCTACACCTTC
- | - | TRBJ2-5 | TRBV9 | CASSPNPGQETQYF | TGTGCCAGCAGCCCGAACCCGGGTCAGGAGACCCAGTACTTC
- | few | TRBJ2-1 | TRBV7-9 | CASSLLGGGDYNEQFF | TGTGCCAGCAGCTTACTCGGGGGCGGGGACTACAATGAGCAGTTCTTC
- | few | TRBJ1-2 | TRBV5-1 | CASRPSLEGNYGYTF | TGCGCCAGCCGTCCATCGCTTGAGGGAAACTATGGCTACACCTTC
TRBD1 | - | TRBJ2-1 | TRBV20-1 | CSAAQGGNNEQFF | TGCAGTGCTGCACAGGGGGGCAACAATGAGCAGTTCTTC
TRBD2 | - | TRBJ2-3 | TRBV20-1 | CSSGTSADTQYF | TGCAGTTCTGGGACTAGCGCAGATACGCAGTATTTT
- | many | TRBJ2-7 | TRBV20-1 | CSAPPGVSYEQYF | TGCAGTGCGCCACCCGGGGTATCCTACGAGCAGTACTTC
TRBD2 | many | TRBJ2-7 | TRBV29-1 | CSVAGGTSSYEQYF | TGCAGCGTCGCGGGGGGGACATCTTCCTACGAGCAGTACTTC